This entry concerns a single T cell receptor beta chain. CD4+CD25+CD127- Tregs, CD4+CD25- non-Tregs, CD4 and CD8 cells were sorted. Germline V lookup: CDR1 MDHEN, CDR2 SYDVKM. The CDR3 spans 18 residues. Trimming removed 6 bases from V and 4 bases from J, with 25 bases in between. This sample is drawn from a study of Tregs in tolerant kidney transplant recipients. Method: immunoSEQ multiplex PCR; TCRdb's copy keeps in-frame clones and lacks some. The sample has about 240,000 clones, 80% to 85% seen once. Sequenced: CD4+ T cells from blood. The chain joins TRBV28 to TRBJ1-3; tentatively, D is TRBD1 (6 bases). The source of this sequence is a human donor in good health. CDR3 residues: CASRTTGGGGQVGNTIYF. CDR3 bases: TGTGCCAGCAGGACCACCGGGGGTGGGGGGCAGGTGGGAAACACCATATATTTT.